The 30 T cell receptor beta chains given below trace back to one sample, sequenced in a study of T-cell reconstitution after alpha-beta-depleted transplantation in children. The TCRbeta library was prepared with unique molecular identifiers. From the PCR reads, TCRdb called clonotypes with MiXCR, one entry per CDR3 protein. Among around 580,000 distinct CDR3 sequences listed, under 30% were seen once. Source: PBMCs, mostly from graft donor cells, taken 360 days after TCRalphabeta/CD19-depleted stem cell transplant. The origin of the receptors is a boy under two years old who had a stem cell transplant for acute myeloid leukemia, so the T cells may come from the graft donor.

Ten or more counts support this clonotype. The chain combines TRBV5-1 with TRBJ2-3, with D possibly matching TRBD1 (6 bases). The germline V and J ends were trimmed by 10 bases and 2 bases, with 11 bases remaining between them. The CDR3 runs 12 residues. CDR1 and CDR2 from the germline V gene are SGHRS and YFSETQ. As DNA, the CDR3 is TGCGCCGCCCGGGACAACACAGATACGCAGTATTTT. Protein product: CAARDNTDTQYF.

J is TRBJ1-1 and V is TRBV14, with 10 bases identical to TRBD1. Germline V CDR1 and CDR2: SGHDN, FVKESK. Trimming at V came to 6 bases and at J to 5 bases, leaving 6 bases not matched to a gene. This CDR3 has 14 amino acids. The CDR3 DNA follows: TGTGCCAGCAGTACGAGACAGGGGGCAACTGAAGCTTTCTTT. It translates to CASSTRQGATEAFF.

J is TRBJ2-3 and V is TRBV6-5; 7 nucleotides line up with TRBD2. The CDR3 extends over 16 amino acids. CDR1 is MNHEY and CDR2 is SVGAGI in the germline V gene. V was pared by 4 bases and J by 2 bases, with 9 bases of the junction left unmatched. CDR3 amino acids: CASSFTPGLNTDTQYF. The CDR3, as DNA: TGTGCCAGCAGTTTCACCCCGGGACTAAACACAGATACGCAGTATTTT.

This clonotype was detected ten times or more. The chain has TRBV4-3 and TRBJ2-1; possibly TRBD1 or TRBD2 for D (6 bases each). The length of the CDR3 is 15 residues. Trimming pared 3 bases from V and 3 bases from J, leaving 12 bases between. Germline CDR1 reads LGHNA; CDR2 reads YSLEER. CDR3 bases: TGCGCCAGCAGCCATGAGGGGGGCATCTACAATGAGCAGTTCTTC. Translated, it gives CASSHEGGIYNEQFF.

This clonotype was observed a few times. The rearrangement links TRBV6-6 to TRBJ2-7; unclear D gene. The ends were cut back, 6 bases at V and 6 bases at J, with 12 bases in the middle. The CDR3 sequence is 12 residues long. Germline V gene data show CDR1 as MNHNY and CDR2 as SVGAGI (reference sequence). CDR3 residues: CASRGWLGEQYF. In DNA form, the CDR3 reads TGTGCCAGCAGGGGATGGTTGGGCGAGCAGTACTTC.

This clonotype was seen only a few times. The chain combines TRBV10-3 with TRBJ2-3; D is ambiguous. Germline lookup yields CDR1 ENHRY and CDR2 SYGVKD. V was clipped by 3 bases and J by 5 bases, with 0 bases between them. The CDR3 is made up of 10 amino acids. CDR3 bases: TGTGCCATCAGTGAAGATACGCAGTATTTT. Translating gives CAISEDTQYF.

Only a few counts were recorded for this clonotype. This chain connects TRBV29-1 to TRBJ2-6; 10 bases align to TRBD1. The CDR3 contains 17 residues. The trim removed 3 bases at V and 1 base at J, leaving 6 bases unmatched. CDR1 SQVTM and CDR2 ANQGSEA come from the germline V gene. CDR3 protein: CSVDETGGRSGANVLTF. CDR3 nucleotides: TGCAGCGTTGACGAGACAGGGGGCAGGTCTGGGGCCAACGTCCTGACTTTC.

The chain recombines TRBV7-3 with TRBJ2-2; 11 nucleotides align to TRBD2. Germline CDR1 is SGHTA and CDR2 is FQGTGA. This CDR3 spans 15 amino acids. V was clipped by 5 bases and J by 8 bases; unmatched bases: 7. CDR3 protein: CASSALTSGVGELFF. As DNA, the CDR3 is TGTGCCAGCAGCGCCCTGACTAGCGGGGTGGGGGAGCTGTTTTTT.

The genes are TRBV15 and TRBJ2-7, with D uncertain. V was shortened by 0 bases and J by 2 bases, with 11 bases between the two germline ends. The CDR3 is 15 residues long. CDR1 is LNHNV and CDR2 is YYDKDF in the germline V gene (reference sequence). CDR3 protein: CATSRDFLDAYEQYF. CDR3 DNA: TGTGCCACCAGCAGAGATTTCTTGGACGCCTACGAGCAGTACTTC.

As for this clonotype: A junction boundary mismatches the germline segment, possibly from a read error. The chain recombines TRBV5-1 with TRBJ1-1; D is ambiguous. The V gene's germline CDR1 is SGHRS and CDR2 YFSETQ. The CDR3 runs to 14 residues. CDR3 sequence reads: CASSPGSRNTEAFF. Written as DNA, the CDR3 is TGCGCCAGCAGCCCGGGTTCGAGGAACACCGAAGCTTTCTTT.

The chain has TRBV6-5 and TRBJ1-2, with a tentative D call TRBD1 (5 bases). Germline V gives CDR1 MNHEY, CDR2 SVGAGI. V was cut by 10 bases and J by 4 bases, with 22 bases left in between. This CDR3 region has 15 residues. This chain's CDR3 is CATRRDPGFLYGYTF. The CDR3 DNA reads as TGTGCCACCCGACGGGACCCCGGTTTTCTCTATGGCTACACCTTC.

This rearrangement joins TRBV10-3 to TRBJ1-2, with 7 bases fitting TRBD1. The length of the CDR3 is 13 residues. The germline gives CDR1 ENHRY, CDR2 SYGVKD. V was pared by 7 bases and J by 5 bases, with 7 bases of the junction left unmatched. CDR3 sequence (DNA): TGTGCCATCACTCCGACAGGGCAGTATGGCTACACCTTC. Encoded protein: CAITPTGQYGYTF.

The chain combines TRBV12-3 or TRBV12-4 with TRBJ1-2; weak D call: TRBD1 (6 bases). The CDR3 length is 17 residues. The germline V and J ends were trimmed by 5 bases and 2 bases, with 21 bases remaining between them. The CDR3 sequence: CASSPRRGGAMNYGYTF. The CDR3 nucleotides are TGTGCCAGCAGTCCGAGACGGGGGGGCGCGATGAACTATGGCTACACCTTC.

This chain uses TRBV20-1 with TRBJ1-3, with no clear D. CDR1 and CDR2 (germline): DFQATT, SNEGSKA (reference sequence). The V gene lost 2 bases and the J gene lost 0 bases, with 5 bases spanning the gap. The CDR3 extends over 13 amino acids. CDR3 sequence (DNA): TGCAGTGCTAGAACTAACTCTGGAAACACCATATATTTT. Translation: CSARTNSGNTIYF.

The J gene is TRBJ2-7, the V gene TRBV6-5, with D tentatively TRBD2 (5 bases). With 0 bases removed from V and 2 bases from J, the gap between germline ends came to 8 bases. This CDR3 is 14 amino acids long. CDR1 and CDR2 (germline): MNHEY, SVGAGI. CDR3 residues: CASSYSRGPYEQYV. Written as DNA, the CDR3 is TGTGCCAGCAGTTACTCGAGAGGGCCCTACGAGCAGTACGTC.

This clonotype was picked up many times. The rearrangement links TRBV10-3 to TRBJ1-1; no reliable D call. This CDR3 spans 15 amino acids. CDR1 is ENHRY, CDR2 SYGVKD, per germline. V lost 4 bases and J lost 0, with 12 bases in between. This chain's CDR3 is CAISVDEAMNTEAFF. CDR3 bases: TGTGCCATCAGTGTTGATGAGGCGATGAACACTGAAGCTTTCTTT.

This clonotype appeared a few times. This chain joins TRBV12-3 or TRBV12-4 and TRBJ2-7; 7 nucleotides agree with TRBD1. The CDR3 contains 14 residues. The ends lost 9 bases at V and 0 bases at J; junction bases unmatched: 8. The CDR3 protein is CASRDSRVSYEQYF. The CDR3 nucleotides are TGTGCCAGTCGGGACAGCCGAGTCTCCTACGAGCAGTACTTC.

In DNA, the CDR3 is TGTGCCACCAGTGATTCCCGATTCCAGGACTCCGGCACCGGGGAGCTGTTTTTT. It encodes CATSDSRFQDSGTGELFF. The chain employs TRBV24-1 and TRBJ2-2, with D tentatively TRBD2 (5 bases). V gave up 2 bases and J gave up 4 bases, with 19 bases separating them. This CDR3 has 18 residues. From germline, CDR1 is KGHDR and CDR2 SFDVKD.

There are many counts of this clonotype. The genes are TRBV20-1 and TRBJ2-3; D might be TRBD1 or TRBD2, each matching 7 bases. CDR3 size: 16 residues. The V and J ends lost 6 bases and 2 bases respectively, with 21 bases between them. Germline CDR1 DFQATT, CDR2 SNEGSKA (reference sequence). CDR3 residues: CSARKGAGAPTDTQYF. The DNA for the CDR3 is TGCAGTGCCAGGAAGGGGGCGGGGGCCCCCACAGATACGCAGTATTTT.

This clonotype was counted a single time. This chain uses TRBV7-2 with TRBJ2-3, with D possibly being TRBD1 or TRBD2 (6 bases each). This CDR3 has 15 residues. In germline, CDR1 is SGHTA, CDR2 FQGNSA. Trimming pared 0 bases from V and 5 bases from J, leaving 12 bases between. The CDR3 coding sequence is TGTGCCAGCAGCTTAGCGGGGGGCCGGGTAGATACGCAGTATTTT. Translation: CASSLAGGRVDTQYF.

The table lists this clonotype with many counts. CDR3 region: CASSPKGLLTYNEQFF. CDR3 DNA: TGTGCCAGCAGCCCTAAGGGGCTCCTCACCTACAATGAGCAGTTCTTC. The chain is built from TRBV12-3 or TRBV12-4 and TRBJ2-1; possible D gene TRBD1, 5 bases. Trimming took 6 bases from V and 2 from J, leaving 17 bases between them. The CDR3 sequence is 16 residues long.

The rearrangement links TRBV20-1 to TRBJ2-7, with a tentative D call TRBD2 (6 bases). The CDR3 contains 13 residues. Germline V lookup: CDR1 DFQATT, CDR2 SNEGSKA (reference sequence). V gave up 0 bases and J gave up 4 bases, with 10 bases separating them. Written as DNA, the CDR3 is TGCAGTGCTAGAGATACTAGCAGGTACGAGCAGTACGTC. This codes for CSARDTSRYEQYV.

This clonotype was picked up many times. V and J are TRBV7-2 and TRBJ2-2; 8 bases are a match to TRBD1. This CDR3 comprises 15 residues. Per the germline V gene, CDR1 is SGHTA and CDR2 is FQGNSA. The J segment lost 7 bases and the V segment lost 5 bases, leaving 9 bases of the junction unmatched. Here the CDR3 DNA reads TGTGCCAGCAGCGTCGCGCAGGGGGCGCTCGGGGAGCTGTTTTTT. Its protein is CASSVAQGALGELFF.

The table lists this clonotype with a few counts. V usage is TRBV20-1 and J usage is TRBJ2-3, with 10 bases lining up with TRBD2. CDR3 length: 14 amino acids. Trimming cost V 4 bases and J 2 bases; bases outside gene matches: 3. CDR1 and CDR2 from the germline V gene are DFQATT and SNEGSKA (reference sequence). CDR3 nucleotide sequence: TGCAGTGCTACACTAGCGGGGACCACAGATACGCAGTATTTT. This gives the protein CSATLAGTTDTQYF.

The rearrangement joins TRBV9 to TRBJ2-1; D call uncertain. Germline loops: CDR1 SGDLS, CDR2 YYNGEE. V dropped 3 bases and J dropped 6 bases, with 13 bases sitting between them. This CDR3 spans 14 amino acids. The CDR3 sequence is CASSAPPSPNEQFF. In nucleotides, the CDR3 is TGTGCCAGCAGCGCTCCTCCGTCCCCCAATGAGCAGTTCTTC.

CDR3 coding DNA: TGTGCCAGCAGCTTAGTAGAAGAAACAGGGAGATTGTATGGCTACACCTTC. It codes for CASSLVEETGRLYGYTF. The chain is built from TRBV7-6 and TRBJ1-2, with TRBD1 as a possible D gene (6 bases). Trimming pared 1 base from V and 5 bases from J, leaving 20 bases between. Looked up from germline, CDR1 is SGHVS and CDR2 is FNYEAQ. This CDR3 comprises 17 residues.

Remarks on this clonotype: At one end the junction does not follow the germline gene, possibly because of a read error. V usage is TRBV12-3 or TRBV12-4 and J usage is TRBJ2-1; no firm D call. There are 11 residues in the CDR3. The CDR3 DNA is TGTGCCAGCAGTATCCACAATGAGCAGTTTTTC. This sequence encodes CASSIHNEQFF.

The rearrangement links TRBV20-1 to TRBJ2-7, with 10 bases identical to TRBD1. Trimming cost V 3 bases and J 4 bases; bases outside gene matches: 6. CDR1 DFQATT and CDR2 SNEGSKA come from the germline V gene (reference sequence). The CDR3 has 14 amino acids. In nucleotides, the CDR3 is TGCAGTGCTAGTCGGGGACAGGGGTTTTACGAGCAGTACTTC. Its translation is CSASRGQGFYEQYF.

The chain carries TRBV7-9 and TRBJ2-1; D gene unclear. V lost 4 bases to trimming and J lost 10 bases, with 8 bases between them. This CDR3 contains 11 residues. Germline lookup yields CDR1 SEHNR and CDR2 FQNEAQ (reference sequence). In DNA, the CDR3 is TGTGCCAGCAGCTCACCGGAAGAGCAGTTCTTC. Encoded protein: CASSSPEEQFF.

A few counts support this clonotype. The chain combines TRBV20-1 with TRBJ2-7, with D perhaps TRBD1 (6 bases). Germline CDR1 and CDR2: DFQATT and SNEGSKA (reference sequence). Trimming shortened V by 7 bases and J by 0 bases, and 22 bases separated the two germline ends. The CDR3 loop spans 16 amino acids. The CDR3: CSGLDSSSLSSYEQYF. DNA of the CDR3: TGCAGTGGGTTGGACAGTTCCTCTCTCTCCTCCTACGAGCAGTACTTC.